These T cell receptor beta chains were read from a single sample in a study of cytomegalovirus exposure and HLA in healthy donors. Using immunoSEQ multiplex PCR, the repertoire was profiled, and TCRdb retains in-frame clones only, with some absent. The profile shows about 160,000 clones, about 80% of them singletons. The sequencing input was PBMCs. The source of these receptors is a female donor in good health and CMV-seronegative. The CDR3 runs from the conserved cysteine through the conserved F or W. A D gene is named only where the DNA matches it firmly. Size is omitted from some rows. Given values are once, few, many or a class for expanded clones.

j_call: TRBJ2-6; v_call: TRBV9; d_call: TRBD1; clone_size: NA; cdr3_aa: CASSADPRQGAGANVLTF; cdr3_nt: TGTGCCAGCAGCGCAGACCCTCGACAGGGGGCTGGGGCCAACGTCCTGACTTTC
j_call: TRBJ1-2; v_call: TRBV30; d_call: NA; clone_size: few; cdr3_aa: CAWAVGRGSGYGYTF; cdr3_nt: TGTGCCTGGGCCGTAGGGAGGGGGAGCGGGTATGGCTACACCTTC
j_call: TRBJ1-1; v_call: TRBV2; d_call: TRBD1; clone_size: once; cdr3_aa: CASSSTGVETEAFF; cdr3_nt: TGTGCCAGCAGTAGTACAGGGGTGGAGACTGAAGCTTTCTTT
j_call: TRBJ1-1; v_call: TRBV5-4; d_call: NA; clone_size: few; cdr3_aa: CASTPGRGGNAEAFF; cdr3_nt: TGTGCCAGCACCCCCGGCCGGGGGGGGAACGCTGAAGCTTTCTTT
j_call: TRBJ2-7; v_call: TRBV21-1; d_call: NA; clone_size: NA; cdr3_aa: CASSKKGGRGGGSVYEQYF; cdr3_nt: TGTGCCAGCAGCAAGAAAGGCGGGAGAGGGGGGGGGAGTGTCTACGAGCAGTACTTC
j_call: TRBJ1-1; v_call: TRBV4-2; d_call: NA; clone_size: once; cdr3_aa: CASSQGRGTEAFF; cdr3_nt: TGTGCCAGCTCGCAGGGGCGCGGTACTGAAGCTTTCTTT
j_call: TRBJ1-4; v_call: TRBV6-5; d_call: NA; clone_size: NA; cdr3_aa: CASSQGGKLFF; cdr3_nt: TGTGCCAGCAGCCAGGGAGGAAAACTGTTTTTT
j_call: TRBJ2-7; v_call: TRBV6-1; d_call: TRBD1; clone_size: NA; cdr3_aa: CASSVPQGTYEQYF; cdr3_nt: TGTGCCAGCAGTGTACCACAGGGGACCTACGAGCAGTACTTC
j_call: TRBJ1-5; v_call: TRBV15; d_call: NA; clone_size: few; cdr3_aa: CATSSRGFRDWNQPQHF; cdr3_nt: TGTGCCACCAGCAGCCGTGGGTTTCGGGATTGGAATCAGCCCCAGCATTTT
j_call: TRBJ2-3; v_call: TRBV5-4; d_call: TRBD2; clone_size: NA; cdr3_aa: CASSLALAGSTDTQYF; cdr3_nt: TGTGCCAGCAGCTTGGCGCTAGCGGGGAGCACAGATACGCAGTATTTT
j_call: TRBJ1-2; v_call: TRBV6-1; d_call: TRBD1; clone_size: NA; cdr3_aa: CASSAPGTGGGYGYTF; cdr3_nt: TGTGCCAGCAGTGCTCCCGGGACAGGGGGCGGCTATGGCTACACCTTC
j_call: TRBJ2-1; v_call: TRBV7-3; d_call: NA; clone_size: NA; cdr3_aa: CASSLDYDNEQFF; cdr3_nt: TGTGCCAGCAGCTTGGACTACGACAATGAGCAGTTCTTC
j_call: TRBJ2-5; v_call: TRBV18; d_call: TRBD2; clone_size: NA; cdr3_aa: CASSPWRGGGQETQYF; cdr3_nt: TGTGCCAGCTCACCTTGGCGGGGGGGAGGCCAAGAGACCCAGTACTTC
j_call: TRBJ2-3; v_call: TRBV30; d_call: TRBD2; clone_size: NA; cdr3_aa: CAWNPLAEGVDTQYF; cdr3_nt: TGTGCCTGGAACCCACTAGCGGAAGGGGTGGATACGCAGTATTTT
j_call: TRBJ1-2; v_call: TRBV5-4; d_call: NA; clone_size: NA; cdr3_aa: CASSADGGNYGYTF; cdr3_nt: TGTGCCAGCAGCGCGGACGGGGGGAACTATGGCTACACCTTC
j_call: TRBJ2-7; v_call: TRBV5-1; d_call: TRBD1; clone_size: NA; cdr3_aa: CASSRDSPPMEYF; cdr3_nt: TGCGCCAGCAGCCGGGACAGTCCCCCCATGGAGTACTTC
j_call: TRBJ1-3; v_call: TRBV6-5; d_call: TRBD1; clone_size: NA; cdr3_aa: CASRQGPTSGNTIYF; cdr3_nt: TGTGCCAGCAGACAGGGGCCTACATCTGGAAACACCATATATTTT
j_call: TRBJ1-5; v_call: TRBV21-1; d_call: NA; clone_size: NA; cdr3_aa: CASSKTADRTNQPQHF; cdr3_nt: TGTGCCAGCAGCAAAACGGCGGACAGGACTAATCAGCCCCAGCATTTT
j_call: TRBJ1-2; v_call: TRBV9; d_call: NA; clone_size: NA; cdr3_aa: CASSVEGGPANYGYTF; cdr3_nt: TGTGCCAGCAGCGTAGAGGGGGGGCCCGCTAACTATGGCTACACCTTC
j_call: TRBJ2-7; v_call: TRBV5-1; d_call: NA; clone_size: NA; cdr3_aa: CASSGGPGYEQYF; cdr3_nt: TGCGCCAGCAGTGGAGGGCCCGGATACGAGCAGTACTTC
j_call: TRBJ2-7; v_call: TRBV5-4; d_call: TRBD1; clone_size: NA; cdr3_aa: CASTLTGDGSYEQYF; cdr3_nt: TGTGCCAGCACCCTTACAGGGGATGGATCCTACGAGCAGTACTTC
j_call: TRBJ2-1; v_call: TRBV14; d_call: TRBD2; clone_size: NA; cdr3_aa: CASSPFPPGLAGNEQFF; cdr3_nt: TGTGCCAGCAGCCCCTTTCCCCCGGGACTAGCCGGGAATGAGCAGTTCTTC
j_call: TRBJ2-7; v_call: TRBV6-1; d_call: NA; clone_size: once; cdr3_aa: CASRQSGSSYEQYF; cdr3_nt: TGTGCCAGCCGTCAGAGCGGTAGCTCCTACGAGCAGTACTTC
j_call: TRBJ2-5; v_call: TRBV5-1; d_call: TRBD2; clone_size: NA; cdr3_aa: CASSWGAGGSYQETQYF; cdr3_nt: TGCGCCAGCAGCTGGGGGGCGGGAGGGTCCTACCAAGAGACCCAGTACTTC
j_call: TRBJ2-6; v_call: TRBV14; d_call: NA; clone_size: NA; cdr3_aa: CASSHSTLSPGANVLTF; cdr3_nt: TGTGCCAGCAGCCATTCTACGCTCTCTCCTGGGGCCAACGTCCTGACTTTC
j_call: TRBJ2-1; v_call: TRBV14; d_call: TRBD1; clone_size: once; cdr3_aa: CASSQEGQEYNEQFF; cdr3_nt: TGTGCCAGCAGCCAGGAGGGACAGGAATACAATGAGCAGTTCTTC
j_call: TRBJ2-7; v_call: TRBV6-5; d_call: TRBD1; clone_size: NA; cdr3_aa: CASSEWDRQDEQYF; cdr3_nt: TGTGCCAGCAGTGAATGGGACAGACAGGACGAGCAGTACTTC
j_call: TRBJ1-1; v_call: TRBV19; d_call: TRBD1; clone_size: few; cdr3_aa: CASMGTGSTEAFF; cdr3_nt: TGTGCCAGTATGGGGACAGGGAGCACTGAAGCTTTCTTT
j_call: TRBJ1-4; v_call: TRBV19; d_call: NA; clone_size: NA; cdr3_aa: CASHWGTTGYDEKLFF; cdr3_nt: TGTGCCAGTCATTGGGGGACAACAGGATACGATGAAAAACTGTTTTTT
j_call: TRBJ1-2; v_call: TRBV5-4; d_call: NA; clone_size: NA; cdr3_aa: CASSPGRDGINYGYTF; cdr3_nt: TGTGCCAGCAGCCCAGGGAGGGACGGTATTAACTATGGCTACACCTTC
j_call: TRBJ2-3; v_call: TRBV6-1; d_call: NA; clone_size: NA; cdr3_aa: CASRRGYTDTQYF; cdr3_nt: TGTGCCAGCAGAAGGGGGTACACAGATACGCAGTATTTT
j_call: TRBJ1-1; v_call: TRBV29-1; d_call: TRBD1; clone_size: NA; cdr3_aa: CSHSGTGDTEAFF; cdr3_nt: TGCAGCCACTCCGGGACAGGGGACACTGAAGCTTTCTTT
j_call: TRBJ2-3; v_call: TRBV9; d_call: NA; clone_size: few; cdr3_aa: CASSDRVWTQYF; cdr3_nt: TGTGCCAGCAGCGACAGGGTTTGGACGCAGTATTTT
j_call: TRBJ1-2; v_call: TRBV5-1; d_call: TRBD1; clone_size: NA; cdr3_aa: CASSLAVGQGLVYTF; cdr3_nt: TGCGCCAGCAGCTTGGCCGTGGGACAGGGGTTGGTCTACACCTTC
j_call: TRBJ2-7; v_call: TRBV6-6; d_call: TRBD1; clone_size: few; cdr3_aa: CASSYSGTGYEQYF; cdr3_nt: TGTGCCAGCAGTTACTCGGGGACAGGGTACGAGCAGTACTTC
j_call: TRBJ2-5; v_call: TRBV7-9; d_call: TRBD2; clone_size: NA; cdr3_aa: CASSVTSGQETQYF; cdr3_nt: TGTGCCAGCAGCGTTACTAGCGGCCAAGAGACCCAGTACTTC
j_call: TRBJ2-1; v_call: TRBV7-3; d_call: NA; clone_size: once; cdr3_aa: CASSLVATLNNEQFF; cdr3_nt: TGTGCCAGCAGCTTGGTTGCGACTTTAAACAATGAGCAGTTCTTC
j_call: TRBJ1-2; v_call: TRBV10-2; d_call: NA; clone_size: NA; cdr3_aa: CASRGGANYGYTF; cdr3_nt: TGCGCCTCCAGAGGCGGTGCTAACTATGGCTACACCTTC
j_call: TRBJ1-2; v_call: TRBV7-9; d_call: TRBD1; clone_size: NA; cdr3_aa: CASSVTGTGDGGYTF; cdr3_nt: TGTGCCAGCAGTGTAACCGGGACAGGGGACGGTGGCTACACCTTC
j_call: TRBJ1-1; v_call: TRBV25-1; d_call: TRBD1; clone_size: NA; cdr3_aa: CASSESRTGGTEAFF; cdr3_nt: TGTGCCAGCAGTGAATCAAGGACAGGGGGGACTGAAGCTTTCTTT
j_call: TRBJ1-6; v_call: TRBV10-3; d_call: TRBD1; clone_size: few; cdr3_aa: CAIKTGLVDNSPLHF; cdr3_nt: TGTGCCATCAAGACAGGGTTGGTGGATAATTCACCCCTCCACTTT
j_call: TRBJ2-7; v_call: TRBV20-1; d_call: NA; clone_size: NA; cdr3_aa: CSATPSDEQYF; cdr3_nt: TGCAGTGCCACCCCTAGCGACGAGCAGTACTTC
j_call: TRBJ2-3; v_call: TRBV30; d_call: TRBD1; clone_size: NA; cdr3_aa: CAWGQVLGTDTQYF; cdr3_nt: TGTGCCTGGGGACAGGTCCTAGGAACAGATACGCAGTATTTT
j_call: TRBJ2-2; v_call: TRBV6-1; d_call: TRBD1; clone_size: NA; cdr3_aa: CASSVQQGANTGELFF; cdr3_nt: TGTGCCAGCAGTGTCCAACAGGGGGCGAACACCGGGGAGCTGTTTTTT
j_call: TRBJ1-2; v_call: TRBV19; d_call: TRBD1; clone_size: once; cdr3_aa: CASSSPDRAYGYTF; cdr3_nt: TGTGCCAGTAGTTCCCCGGACAGGGCCTATGGCTACACCTTC
j_call: TRBJ1-4; v_call: TRBV5-1; d_call: TRBD1; clone_size: NA; cdr3_aa: CASSRDRGNEKLFF; cdr3_nt: TGCGCCAGCAGCCGGGACAGGGGTAATGAAAAACTGTTTTTT
j_call: TRBJ1-1; v_call: TRBV18; d_call: NA; clone_size: NA; cdr3_aa: CASSREVMNTEAFF; cdr3_nt: TGTGCCAGCTCACGGGAGGTTATGAACACTGAAGCTTTCTTT
j_call: TRBJ1-2; v_call: TRBV7-9; d_call: NA; clone_size: NA; cdr3_aa: CASSARDRGAGYTF; cdr3_nt: TGTGCCAGCAGCGCCCGGGACCGGGGGGCTGGCTACACCTTC